A selection of T cell receptor beta chains follows, all from one sample in a study of T cells after somatic rescue of genetic block. Only in-frame clones appear in the TCRdb table, and some are missing; sequencing was by immunoSEQ multiplex PCR. Of some 68,000 clones in the sample, roughly 90% were seen once. Sequencing was carried out using peripheral blood mononuclear cells (PBMCs). These TCRs come from a man aged 25-40 years. Each CDR3 is given with its conserved first and last residue. A D gene is named only where the DNA matches it firmly.

D: NA
V: TRBV15
CDR3: CATSRDHQGTEAFF

D: NA
V: TRBV21-1
CDR3: CASSGEGTAIEAFF

D: NA
V: TRBV7-5
CDR3: CARRNRVTEAFF

D: NA
V: TRBV10-3
CDR3: CAISDGGGTYEQYF

D: NA
V: TRBV4-1
CDR3: CASSQEGRQGWETQYF

D: NA
V: TRBV6-5
CDR3: CASSYREGEKLFF

D: NA
V: TRBV6-5
CDR3: CASSYLAGAPEKLFF

D: NA
V: TRBV2
CDR3: CASRLEGNQPQHF

D: NA
V: TRBV19
CDR3: CASSAYRDSYEQYF

D: NA
V: TRBV7-9
CDR3: CASSLGSGMNIQYF

D: TRBD1
V: TRBV28
CDR3: CASKTTGGMGNTIYF

D: NA
V: TRBV28
CDR3: CASSPEGPRPYEQYF

D: NA
V: TRBV6-4
CDR3: CASSDSGGNTGELFF

D: NA
V: TRBV28
CDR3: CASSLRQANTEAFF

D: NA
V: TRBV7-8
CDR3: CASSVGGTYEQYF

D: NA
V: TRBV5-8
CDR3: CASSISPLGGVTGELFF

D: TRBD2
V: TRBV19
CDR3: CASSMLPSGSNEQFF

D: NA
V: TRBV27
CDR3: CASSRGAGANYGYTF

D: NA
V: TRBV7-6
CDR3: CASSLNSRAVRYNEQFF

D: NA
V: TRBV7-3
CDR3: CASSEGVISNQPQHF

D: TRBD1
V: TRBV5-1
CDR3: CASSLLGQGNEKLFF

D: TRBD1
V: TRBV11-2
CDR3: CASSTGQGNVLTF

D: NA
V: TRBV4-3
CDR3: CASSQENRNYGYTF

D: NA
V: TRBV6-1
CDR3: CASSEGGEGYGYTF

D: TRBD1
V: TRBV2
CDR3: CASSAGQGSYEQYF

D: NA
V: TRBV11-2
CDR3: CASSLGAPETQYF

D: NA
V: TRBV19
CDR3: CASSTGRYQETQYF

D: NA
V: TRBV5-1
CDR3: CASSSNQGGWELYEQYF

D: NA
V: TRBV14
CDR3: CASSQGTYYEQYF

D: TRBD1
V: TRBV23-1
CDR3: CASSQSATQQGAITYEQYF

D: NA
V: TRBV5-4
CDR3: CASSLEREDVEQYF

D: NA
V: TRBV20-1
CDR3: CSARDRDIQYF

D: TRBD1
V: TRBV30
CDR3: CAWSFGDRSYQPQHF

D: NA
V: TRBV10-2
CDR3: CASSESVSYEQYF

D: NA
V: TRBV6-5
CDR3: CASSLGNTYEQYF

D: TRBD1
V: TRBV25-1
CDR3: CASQGVETQYF

D: TRBD1
V: TRBV29-1
CDR3: CSVGNRGSYEQYF

D: TRBD1
V: TRBV5-1
CDR3: CASSLRDREPRTEAFF

D: NA
V: TRBV18
CDR3: CASSPNRRGETQYF

D: TRBD1
V: TRBV2
CDR3: CASSATGGDQPQHF

D: NA
V: TRBV28
CDR3: CATARRGPRQPQHF

D: NA
V: TRBV10-3
CDR3: CATATNEKLFF

D: NA
V: TRBV2
CDR3: CATPGPVGTEAFF